Following are 24 T cell receptor beta chains from one sample sequenced in a study of early T cells in non-severe SARS-CoV-2 infection. TCRdb re-analysed the 5' RACE reads in MiXCR, keeping a single row per CDR3 protein. The sample consists of more than 80,000 distinct CDR3 sequences, about 15% of them appearing once. Input material: whole blood. Receptors originate from an adult who was a healthcare worker with PCR-confirmed SARS-CoV-2 infection or an uninfected control (not recorded which).

This chain links TRBV28 with TRBJ2-1, with 8 bases aligning to TRBD2. V lost 2 bases to trimming and J lost 8 bases; unmatched junction nucleotides: 8. The CDR3 runs to 15 residues. Germline V lookup: CDR1 MDHEN, CDR2 SYDVKM. CDR3 sequence: CASSLQGAGVDEQFF. CDR3 in DNA: TGTGCCAGCAGTTTACAGGGAGCGGGAGTCGATGAGCAGTTCTTC.

The chain is built from TRBV11-2 and TRBJ1-1; 7 nucleotides align to TRBD1. The germline CDR1 and CDR2 sequences are SGHAT and FQNNGV. This CDR3 has 12 amino acids. V was pared by 3 bases and J by 8 bases, with 3 bases of the junction left unmatched. The CDR3 bases are TGTGCCAGCAGCTTCAGGGACAGCGAAGCTTTCTTT. Translating it yields CASSFRDSEAFF.

This clonotype showed up many times. The gene calls are TRBV7-9 and TRBJ1-4; D is unresolved. This CDR3 is built from 13 residues. V shed 3 bases and J shed 3 bases, with 5 bases lying between them. Germline values: CDR1 SEHNR, CDR2 FQNEAQ (reference sequence). CDR3 sequence (DNA): TGTGCCAGCAGCTTTTTAGCTAATGAAAAACTGTTTTTT. Amino acids: CASSFLANEKLFF.

This CDR3 is CASSSTGAILEAFF. CDR3 sequence (DNA): TGTGCCAGCAGCTCCACCGGGGCCATACTTGAAGCTTTCTTT. V and J are TRBV7-9 and TRBJ1-1; D possibly corresponds to TRBD1 (5 bases). V lost 4 bases and J 7 bases, leaving 16 bases between the germline ends. Germline V gene lookup returns CDR1 SEHNR and CDR2 FQNEAQ (reference sequence). The CDR3 spans 14 residues.

This clonotype was counted ten times or more. This chain connects TRBV7-2 to TRBJ2-7, with D possibly matching TRBD1 (6 bases). The V gene's germline CDR1 is SGHTA and CDR2 FQGNSA. There are 14 residues in the CDR3. Trimming left V 5 bases short and J 0 bases short, with 11 bases between. The CDR3 spells CASSQRDISYEQYF. In DNA form, the CDR3 reads TGTGCCAGCAGCCAACGGGACATCTCCTACGAGCAGTACTTC.

This clonotype was found a few times. The V and J genes are TRBV12-3 or TRBV12-4 and TRBJ2-2, with 7 bases identical to TRBD2. The CDR3 is 14 residues long. V lost 6 bases and J lost 5; bases outside the gene matches: 6. CDR3 sequence reads: CASSIMGGTGELFF. CDR3 nucleotides: TGTGCCAGCAGCATAATGGGGGGGACCGGGGAGCTGTTTTTT.

The gene calls are TRBV23-1 and TRBJ2-1; D ambiguous. TRBV23-1 is filed as an ORF, its function uncertain. The V and J ends lost 0 bases and 0 bases respectively, with 9 bases between them. CDR3 size: 16 residues. The CDR3 sequence: CASSQSSASSYNEQFF. Written as DNA, the CDR3 is TGCGCCAGCAGTCAATCGTCCGCGAGCTCCTACAATGAGCAGTTCTTC.

This clonotype occurred a few times. The V and J genes are TRBV27 and TRBJ1-4; 7 bases are shared with TRBD1. Germline V gene lookup returns CDR1 MNHEY and CDR2 SMNVEV (reference sequence). CDR3 length equals 14 residues. V shed 2 bases, J shed 8 bases, and the junction held 5 bases outside the gene matches. The CDR3 region has the DNA TGTGCCAGCAGTTTAAAGGGGGCCGGCGAAAAACTGTTTTTT. Translation: CASSLKGAGEKLFF.

The chain couples TRBV6-2 or TRBV6-3 to TRBJ1-5; D unresolved. V was cut by 7 bases and J by 5 bases, with 12 bases left in between. Germline CDR1 and CDR2: MNHEY and SVGEGT. This CDR3 contains 13 residues. The CDR3 loop is CASTETVYQPQHF. The CDR3 DNA reads as TGTGCCAGCACGGAGACGGTGTATCAGCCCCAGCATTTT.

The chain employs TRBV6-5 and TRBJ2-6, with D unresolved. The germline V gene has CDR1 MNHEY and CDR2 SVGAGI. The germline V and J ends were trimmed by 5 bases and 0 bases, with 11 bases remaining between them. The CDR3 totals 16 residues. The CDR3 DNA is TGTGCCAGCAGTCCTAACCCCACCTCTGGGGCCAACGTCCTGACTTTC. This gives the protein CASSPNPTSGANVLTF.

This rearrangement joins TRBV12-3 or TRBV12-4 to TRBJ2-7; perhaps D is TRBD1 or TRBD2 (6 bases each). The CDR3 extends over 14 amino acids. The ends were cut back, 5 bases at V and 0 bases at J, with 11 bases in the middle. The CDR3 loop reads CASSRSGASYEQYF. DNA of the CDR3: TGTGCCAGCAGTCGGTCGGGGGCCTCCTACGAGCAGTACTTC.

Ten or more counts support this clonotype. The rearrangement links TRBV5-1 to TRBJ1-2; D possibly corresponds to TRBD1 (6 bases). This CDR3 region has 14 residues. Germline loops: CDR1 SGHRS, CDR2 YFSETQ. V was cut by 3 bases and J by 5 bases, with 14 bases left in between. Written as DNA, the CDR3 is TGCGCCAGCAGCTCCGACAGGAGGGGTTATGGCTACACCTTC. This translates into CASSSDRRGYGYTF.

In its sample, this clonotype was seen a few times. The chain carries TRBV7-9 and TRBJ2-7; TRBD1 is a possible D gene (6 bases). CDR1 and CDR2 (germline): SEHNR, FQNEAQ (reference sequence). V dropped 3 bases and J dropped 7 bases, with 13 bases sitting between them. The CDR3 contains 13 residues. The CDR3 reads CASSLGAVGEQYF. The CDR3 nucleotides are TGTGCCAGCAGCTTGGGGGCTGTCGGGGAGCAGTACTTC.

The V and J genes are TRBV30 and TRBJ2-7; possible D gene TRBD2, 5 bases. Per germline, CDR1 GTSNPN and CDR2 SVGIG (reference sequence). V lost 5 bases and J 2 bases, leaving 13 bases between the germline ends. The CDR3 length is 13 residues. This CDR3 reads CAWHEGVTYEQYF. The CDR3 DNA follows: TGTGCCTGGCATGAGGGCGTAACCTACGAGCAGTACTTC. The variable domain in full, completed from reference TRBV30 and TRBJ2-7, reads SQTIHQWPATLVQPVGSPLSLECTVEGTSNPNLYWYRQAAGRGLQLLFYSVGIGQISSEVPQNLSASRPQDRQFILSSKKLLLSDSGFYLCAWHEGVTYEQYFGPGTRLTVT.

CDR3 sequence (DNA): TGTGCCAGCAGCTTAATTAGGGCCGGAAACACCGGGGAGCTGTTTTTT. It specifies CASSLIRAGNTGELFF. The chain carries TRBV11-2 and TRBJ2-2; D gene ambiguous. The CDR3 extends over 16 amino acids. The V and J ends lost 2 bases and 2 bases respectively, with 12 bases between them. Germline CDR1 reads SGHAT; CDR2 reads FQNNGV.

The gene calls are TRBV30 and TRBJ1-1; D not resolved. The CDR3 totals 17 residues. CDR1 and CDR2 (germline): GTSNPN, SVGIG (reference sequence). Trimming cost V 1 base and J 2 bases, with 20 bases left between them. CDR3 residues: CAWSDFGPTRKNTEAFF. CDR3 DNA: TGTGCCTGGAGTGACTTCGGACCGACCCGAAAAAACACTGAAGCTTTCTTT.

Many counts were recorded for this clonotype. The genes are TRBV11-2 and TRBJ2-6, with unresolved D. The V end lost 7 bases, the J end lost 0 bases, and 19 bases lay between the germline ends. Per germline, CDR1 SGHAT and CDR2 FQNNGV. The CDR3 runs to 18 residues. CDR3 nucleotides: TGTGCCAGCAAAACATTACGGGCCGGAGCCTCTGGGGCCAACGTCCTGACTTTC. This sequence encodes CASKTLRAGASGANVLTF. Based on the CDR3 plus reference TRBV11-2 and TRBJ2-6, the full variable domain is EAGVAQSPRYKIIEKRQSVAFWCNPISGHATLYWYQQILGQGPKLLIQFQNNGVVDDSQLPKDRFSAERLKGVDSTLKIQPAKLEDSAVYLCASKTLRAGASGANVLTFGAGSRLTVL.

V and J are TRBV19 and TRBJ2-7; 9 positions agree with TRBD2. CDR3 length equals 15 residues. Trimming took 6 bases from V and 2 from J; bases not matched to a gene: 8. Germline CDR1 LNHDA, CDR2 SQIVND (reference sequence). CDR3 amino acids: CASRQTSGGPYEQYF. Written as DNA, the CDR3 is TGTGCCAGTAGGCAGACTAGCGGAGGCCCCTACGAGCAGTACTTC.

This clonotype was seen only a few times. This chain links TRBV12-3 or TRBV12-4 with TRBJ2-5; D is unclear. This CDR3 is 13 amino acids long. Deletions cut 4 bases from V and 5 bases from J, with 11 bases between. Written as DNA, the CDR3 is TGTGCCAGCAGTTGGTCTGTAGCTGAGACCCAGTACTTC. The encoded protein is CASSWSVAETQYF.

This clonotype has at least ten counts. The rearrangement uses TRBV6-2 or TRBV6-3 and TRBJ2-6; a possible D gene is TRBD1 (5 bases). The V gene lost 6 bases and the J gene lost 2 bases, with 11 bases spanning the gap. The CDR3 runs 15 residues. CDR1 is MNHEY, CDR2 SVGEGT, per germline. In DNA form, the CDR3 reads TGTGCCAGCAGAAGTACAGGTCCTGGGGCCAACGTCCTGACTTTC. It specifies CASRSTGPGANVLTF.

This clonotype was observed a few times. The chain combines TRBV14 with TRBJ2-1, with D possibly being TRBD2 (6 bases). V gave up 4 bases and J gave up 11 bases, with 9 bases separating them. Germline CDR1 reads SGHDN; CDR2 reads FVKESK. The CDR3 extends over 11 amino acids. The CDR3 nucleotides are TGTGCCAGCAGCCCCGGGACTCAGCAGTTCTTC. Amino acid sequence: CASSPGTQQFF.

This clonotype was observed a handful of times. V is TRBV7-6 and J is TRBJ2-6; TRBD1 agrees at 9 bases. The CDR3 consists of 21 residues. Looked up from germline, CDR1 is SGHVS and CDR2 is FNYEAQ. J was trimmed by 0 bases and V by 3 bases; bases with no gene match: 15. CDR3 residues: CASSFYRGRLNPFSGANVLTF. Written as DNA, the CDR3 is TGTGCCAGCAGCTTTTACAGGGGGCGATTAAATCCATTCTCTGGGGCCAACGTCCTGACTTTC.

The sample holds a few counts of this clonotype. J is TRBJ2-3 and V is TRBV29-1, with TRBD2 matching 10 bases. CDR3 size: 14 residues. Germline V lookup: CDR1 SQVTM, CDR2 ANQGSEA. V lost 7 bases and J lost 0; bases outside the gene matches: 4. The CDR3 here is CSASTSGSTDTQYF. The DNA of the CDR3 is TGCAGCGCGTCGACTAGCGGGAGCACAGATACGCAGTATTTT.

The rearrangement uses TRBV5-6 and TRBJ1-2; D remains unclear. The germline CDR1 and CDR2 sequences are SGHDT and YYEEEE. V was clipped by 4 bases and J by 0 bases, with 7 bases between them. This CDR3 has 13 residues. The CDR3 nucleotides read TGTGCCAGCAGCGCGGGCCCTAACTATGGCTACACCTTC. Its protein product is CASSAGPNYGYTF.